The next 13 T cell receptor beta chains were all read from a single sample in a study of blood T cell repertoires in COVID-19. TCRdb's copy holds only in-frame clones and misses some; the assay was immunoSEQ multiplex PCR. The sample yields approximately 200,000 clones, 75% to 90% seen once. The specimen was PBMCs or T cells enriched from blood (not recorded which). The origin of the receptors is a woman aged 25 to 45 who had recovered from COVID-19.

The gene calls are TRBV5-4 and TRBJ2-2, with D unresolved. The germline V gene encodes CDR1 SGHNT and CDR2 YYREEE (reference sequence). Trimming removed 4 bases at V and 4 bases at J, with 8 bases between. The CDR3 has 13 residues. CDR3 sequence (DNA): TGTGCCAGCAGCATGGGTCTCACCGGGGAGCTGTTTTTT. This gives the protein CASSMGLTGELFF.

The chain combines TRBV7-3 with TRBJ2-3, with D perhaps matching TRBD2 (6 bases). CDR1 and CDR2 (germline): SGHTA, FQGTGA. The V gene lost 0 bases and the J gene lost 4 bases, with 11 bases spanning the gap. This CDR3 is 15 amino acids long. In DNA, the CDR3 is TGTGCCAGCAGCTTAACAGCCTGGGAGGCAGATACGCAGTATTTT. Translation: CASSLTAWEADTQYF.

The chain uses TRBV19 and TRBJ1-1; 7 nucleotides agree with TRBD1. V lost 7 bases and J lost 4; bases outside the gene matches: 9. Germline-derived CDR1 and CDR2 are LNHDA and SQIVND (reference sequence). There are 14 residues in the CDR3. CDR3 bases: TGTGCCAGTATGGAAAGGGGGCTCGGCACTGAAGCTTTCTTT. Encoded protein: CASMERGLGTEAFF. The full variable domain, with the rest looked up from reference TRBV19 and TRBJ1-1, is DGGITQSPKYLFRKEGQNVTLSCEQNLNHDAMYWYRQDPGQGLRLIYYSQIVNDFQKGDIAEGYSVSREKKESFPLTVTSAQKNPTAFYLCASMERGLGTEAFFGQGTRLTVV.

This clone appeared a single time. The rearrangement uses TRBV4-3 and TRBJ1-2, with D perhaps matching TRBD1 (5 bases). Germline V gene sequence: CDR1 LGHNA, CDR2 YSLEER. V was shortened by 4 bases and J by 4 bases, with 16 bases between the two germline ends. The CDR3 contains 15 residues. The CDR3 sequence: CASSLSGGGSYGYTF. The CDR3, as DNA: TGCGCCAGCAGCCTAAGCGGGGGAGGGAGCTATGGCTACACCTTC.

This chain connects TRBV29-1 to TRBJ1-2; 9 nucleotides line up with TRBD1. Per the germline V gene, CDR1 is SQVTM and CDR2 is ANQGSEA. Trimming took 3 bases from V and 7 from J; bases not matched to a gene: 6. The CDR3 extends over 13 amino acids. CDR3 residues: CSVDQGQGSGYTF. The DNA of the CDR3 is TGCAGCGTTGATCAAGGACAGGGGAGTGGCTACACCTTC.

The chain carries TRBV5-8 and TRBJ2-5; TRBD2 might be the D (5 bases). V dropped 6 bases and J dropped 4 bases, with 13 bases sitting between them. The CDR3 consists of 13 residues. Germline V gene data show CDR1 as SGHTS and CDR2 as YDEGEE. The CDR3 coding sequence is TGTGCCAGCAAAACTAGGATGAGAGAGACCCAGTACTTC. This translates into CASKTRMRETQYF.

This sequence joins TRBV23-1 and TRBJ1-1; D is perhaps TRBD1 (6 bases). TRBV23-1 is an open reading frame, and its role is uncertain. Trimming removed 8 bases from V and 9 bases from J, with 19 bases in between. This CDR3 spans 13 amino acids. Here the CDR3 reads CASGNGGAGKAFF. The CDR3 DNA reads as TGCGCCAGCGGAAACGGGGGGGCAGGAAAAGCTTTCTTT.

CDR3 sequence: CASSPIGTGTDTQYF. The CDR3, as DNA: TGTGCCAGCTCACCAATCGGGACAGGCACAGATACGCAGTATTTT. V usage is TRBV18 and J usage is TRBJ2-3, with 7 bases fitting TRBD1. Germline assignment: CDR1 KGHSH and CDR2 LQKENI. Trimming took 2 bases from V and 1 from J; bases not matched to a gene: 3. The CDR3 is 15 residues long.

The rearrangement joins TRBV2 to TRBJ1-1; D ambiguous. The CDR3 is made up of 13 amino acids. V was shortened by 5 bases and J by 1 base, with 8 bases between the two germline ends. Germline V gene lookup returns CDR1 SNHLY and CDR2 FYNNEI. The CDR3 DNA sequence: TGTGCCAGCAGTCCGGGTCGGAACACTGAAGCTTTCTTT. Translated: CASSPGRNTEAFF.

The V call is TRBV7-9, the J call TRBJ2-3; 9 positions match TRBD2. Germline assignment: CDR1 SEHNR and CDR2 FQNEAQ (reference sequence). The junction had 7 bases not matched to a gene; V was cut back by 7 bases and J by 2 bases. The CDR3 consists of 15 residues. This CDR3 is CASKALAGVTDTQYF. CDR3 in DNA: TGTGCCAGCAAAGCACTAGCGGGTGTCACAGATACGCAGTATTTT.

The genes are TRBV25-1 and TRBJ2-3; TRBD2 matches 9 bases. CDR1 MGHDK and CDR2 SYGVNS come from the germline V gene. This CDR3 has 18 residues. V lost 1 base and J lost 6; bases outside the gene matches: 14. The CDR3 loop reads CASSEFKGGRAVWDTQYF. The DNA for the CDR3 is TGTGCCAGCAGTGAATTTAAGGGCGGGAGGGCCGTGTGGGATACGCAGTATTTT. Supplemented by reference TRBV25-1 and TRBJ2-3, the full variable domain reads EADIYQTPRYLVIGTGKKITLECSQTMGHDKMYWYQQDPGMELHLIHYSYGVNSTEKGDLSSESTVSRIRTEHFPLTLESARPSHTSQYLCASSEFKGGRAVWDTQYFGPGTRLTVL.

The DNA of the CDR3 is TGTGCCAGCAGGTCGGGACAGTCCTATGGCTACACCTTC. Its protein product is CASRSGQSYGYTF. The rearrangement uses TRBV5-4 and TRBJ1-2; 7 bases match TRBD1. Germline V gene sequence: CDR1 SGHNT, CDR2 YYREEE (reference sequence). This CDR3 contains 13 residues. Losses at the gene ends were 5 bases for V and 4 bases for J; bases not matched to a gene: 5. Looking up the rest from reference TRBV5-4 and TRBJ1-2 gives the full variable domain: ETGVTQSPTHLIKTRGQQVTLRCSSQSGHNTVSWYQQALGQGPQFIFQYYREEENGRGNFPPRFSGLQFPNYSSELNVNALELDDSALYLCASRSGQSYGYTFGSGTRLTVV.

This chain links TRBV7-9 with TRBJ2-7; weak D call: TRBD1 (5 bases). Trimming cost V 5 bases and J 6 bases, with 14 bases left between them. The CDR3 runs 13 residues. Germline V gene sequence: CDR1 SEHNR, CDR2 FQNEAQ (reference sequence). The DNA for the CDR3 is TGTGCCAGCAGCCGACAGCCGGCCGCCGAGCAGTACTTC. Its translation is CASSRQPAAEQYF.